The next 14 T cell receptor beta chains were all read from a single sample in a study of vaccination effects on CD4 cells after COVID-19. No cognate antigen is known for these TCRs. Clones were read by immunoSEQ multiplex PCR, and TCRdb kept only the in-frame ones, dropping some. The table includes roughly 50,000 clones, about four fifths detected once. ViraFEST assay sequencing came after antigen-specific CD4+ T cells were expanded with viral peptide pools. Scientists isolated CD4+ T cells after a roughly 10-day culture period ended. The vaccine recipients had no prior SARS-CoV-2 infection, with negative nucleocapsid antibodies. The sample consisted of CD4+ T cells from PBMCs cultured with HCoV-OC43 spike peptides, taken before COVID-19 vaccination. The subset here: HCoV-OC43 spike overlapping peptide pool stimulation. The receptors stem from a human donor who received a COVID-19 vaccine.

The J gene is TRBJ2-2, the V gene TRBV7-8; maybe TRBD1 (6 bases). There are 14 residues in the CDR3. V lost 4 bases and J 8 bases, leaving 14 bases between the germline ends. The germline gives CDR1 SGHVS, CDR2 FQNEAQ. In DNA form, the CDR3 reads TGTGCCAGCAGCTCCAAGACAGGTTCGGGGGAGCTGTTTTTT. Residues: CASSSKTGSGELFF.

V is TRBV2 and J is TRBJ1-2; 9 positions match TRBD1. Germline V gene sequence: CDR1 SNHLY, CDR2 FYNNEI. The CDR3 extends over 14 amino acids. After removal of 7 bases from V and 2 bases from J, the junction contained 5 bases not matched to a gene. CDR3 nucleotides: TGTGCCAGCACCTCACAGGGGGCGAACTATGGCTACACCTTC. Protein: CASTSQGANYGYTF.

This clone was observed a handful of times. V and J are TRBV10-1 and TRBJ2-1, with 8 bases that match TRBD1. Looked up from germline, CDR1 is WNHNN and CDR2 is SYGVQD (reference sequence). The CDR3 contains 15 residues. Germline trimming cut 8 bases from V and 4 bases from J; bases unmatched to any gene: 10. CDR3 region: CASSSTGQGYNEQFF. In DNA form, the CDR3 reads TGCGCCAGCTCCTCGACAGGACAGGGTTACAATGAGCAGTTCTTC.

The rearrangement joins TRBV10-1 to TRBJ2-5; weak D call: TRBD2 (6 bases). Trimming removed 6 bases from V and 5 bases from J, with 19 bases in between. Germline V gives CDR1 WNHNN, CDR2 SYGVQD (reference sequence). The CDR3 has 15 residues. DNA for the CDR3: TGCGCCAGCAGCCTAACAGGAGGGGCTTTGGAGACCCAGTACTTC. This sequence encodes CASSLTGGALETQYF.

The CDR3 reads CASSQLIPGQGLSGYTF. In nucleotides, the CDR3 is TGTGCCAGCAGCCAACTAATCCCGGGACAGGGATTAAGTGGCTACACCTTC. The gene calls are TRBV14 and TRBJ1-2, with 9 bases matching TRBD1. This CDR3 comprises 17 residues. CDR1 SGHDN and CDR2 FVKESK come from the germline V gene. After removal of 2 bases from V and 7 bases from J, the junction contained 14 bases not matched to a gene.

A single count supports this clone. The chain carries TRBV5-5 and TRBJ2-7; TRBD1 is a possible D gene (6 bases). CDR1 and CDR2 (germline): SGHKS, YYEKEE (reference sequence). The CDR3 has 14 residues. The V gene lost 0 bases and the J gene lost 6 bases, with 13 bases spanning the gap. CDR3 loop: CASSLEGYRVEQYV. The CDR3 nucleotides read TGTGCCAGCAGCTTGGAAGGGTACAGGGTCGAGCAGTACGTC.

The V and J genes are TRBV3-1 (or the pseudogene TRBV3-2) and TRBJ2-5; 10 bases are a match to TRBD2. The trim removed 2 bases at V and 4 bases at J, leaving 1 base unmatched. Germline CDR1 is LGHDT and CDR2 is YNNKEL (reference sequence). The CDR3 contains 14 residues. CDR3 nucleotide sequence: TGTGCCAGCAGCCAAAGGACTAGCGGAGAGACCCAGTACTTC. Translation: CASSQRTSGETQYF.

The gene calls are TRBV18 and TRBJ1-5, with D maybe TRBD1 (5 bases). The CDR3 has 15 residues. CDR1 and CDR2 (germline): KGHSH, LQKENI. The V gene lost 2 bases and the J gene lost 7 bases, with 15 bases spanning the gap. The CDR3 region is CASSPSLTGNQPQHF. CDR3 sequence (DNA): TGTGCCAGCTCACCAAGTTTAACAGGTAACCAGCCCCAGCATTTT.

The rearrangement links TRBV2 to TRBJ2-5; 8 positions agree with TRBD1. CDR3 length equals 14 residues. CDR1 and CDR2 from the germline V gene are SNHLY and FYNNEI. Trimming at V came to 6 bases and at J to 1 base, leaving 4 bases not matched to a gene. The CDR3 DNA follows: TGTGCCAGCAGCCAGGACAGGGCCCAAGAGACCCAGTACTTC. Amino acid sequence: CASSQDRAQETQYF. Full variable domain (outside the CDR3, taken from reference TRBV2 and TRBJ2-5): EPEVTQTPSHQVTQMGQEVILRCVPISNHLYFYWYRQILGQKVEFLVSFYNNEISEKSEIFDDQFSVERPDGSNFTLKIRSTKLEDSAMYFCASSQDRAQETQYFGPGTRLLVL.

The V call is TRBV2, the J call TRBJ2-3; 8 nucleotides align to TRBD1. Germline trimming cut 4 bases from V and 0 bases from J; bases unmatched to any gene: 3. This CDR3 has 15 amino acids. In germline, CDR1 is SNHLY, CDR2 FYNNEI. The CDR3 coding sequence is TGTGCCAGCAGTGCAGGGGGCCTAAGCACAGATACGCAGTATTTT. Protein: CASSAGGLSTDTQYF.

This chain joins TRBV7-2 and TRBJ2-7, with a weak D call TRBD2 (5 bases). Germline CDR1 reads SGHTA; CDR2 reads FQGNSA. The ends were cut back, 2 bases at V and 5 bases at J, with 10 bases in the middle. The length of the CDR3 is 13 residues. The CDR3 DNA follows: TGTGCCAGCAGCTTATACCCGGGGAACGAGCAGTACGTC. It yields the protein CASSLYPGNEQYV.

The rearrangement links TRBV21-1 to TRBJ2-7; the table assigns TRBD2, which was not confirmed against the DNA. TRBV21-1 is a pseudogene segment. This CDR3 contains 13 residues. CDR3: CASSKIGGYEQYV. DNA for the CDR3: TGTGCCAGCAGCAAAATCGGAGGGTACGAGCAGTACGTC.

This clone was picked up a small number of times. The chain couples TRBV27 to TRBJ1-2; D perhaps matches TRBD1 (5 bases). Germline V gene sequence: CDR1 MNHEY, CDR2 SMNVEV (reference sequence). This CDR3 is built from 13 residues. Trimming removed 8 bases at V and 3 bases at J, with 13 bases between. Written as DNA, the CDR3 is TGTGCCAGCCATAGGGGCGGCGACTATGGCTACACCTTC. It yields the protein CASHRGGDYGYTF.

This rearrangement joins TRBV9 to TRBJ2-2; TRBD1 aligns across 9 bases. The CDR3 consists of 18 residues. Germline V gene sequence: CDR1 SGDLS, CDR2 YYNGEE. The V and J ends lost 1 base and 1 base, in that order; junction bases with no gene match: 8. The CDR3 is CASSVSADRGLNTGELFF. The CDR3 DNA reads TGTGCCAGCAGCGTATCGGCGGACAGGGGACTGAACACCGGGGAGCTGTTTTTT. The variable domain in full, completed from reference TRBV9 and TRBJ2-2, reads DSGVTQTPKHLITATGQRVTLRCSPRSGDLSVYWYQQSLDQGLQFLIQYYNGEERAKGNILERFSAQQFPDLHSELNLSSLELGDSALYFCASSVSADRGLNTGELFFGEGSRLTVL.